This T cell receptor beta chain was sequenced for a study of blood T cell repertoires in COVID-19. About the study: Samples taken during acute and convalescent COVID-19 were collected in the United States, Italy and Spain. T cells, B-cell-depleted T cells, or PBMCs provided the cDNA or gDNA that served as material.

This clone appeared a single time. Participants were aged about 18 to 90 years, lived in some 23 US areas, and enrolled virtually. In the source study's methods: Nucleated cell counts were estimated from reference gene primer amplification. Method: immunoSEQ multiplex PCR; TCRdb's copy keeps in-frame clones and lacks some. The V and J calls and clone size come from that table; D and trimming were worked out from the DNA. The sample includes about 400,000 clones, 70% to 90% of them seen just once. The CDR3 runs to 14 residues. V lost 0 bases and J 3 bases, leaving 6 bases between the germline ends. The germline gives CDR1 LGHNA, CDR2 YSLEER.

This sequence originates from a woman aged 18 to 35 with acute COVID-19. Sequencing used PBMCs or T cells enriched from blood (not recorded which). V and J are TRBV4-3 and TRBJ2-1; D is ambiguous. The DNA for the CDR3 is TGCGCCAGCAGCCAAGACCGACACTACAATGAGCAGTTCTTC. It yields the protein CASSQDRHYNEQFF.